The rows below give T cell receptor beta chains drawn from one sample of a study of T cells in Graves' hyperthyroidism and ophthalmopathy. TCRdb analysed the multiplex PCR reads with MiXCR anew, one entry per CDR3 protein. The sample contains fewer than 500,000 distinct CDR3 sequences, around 13% of which appear only once. The sequenced sample consisted of blood. These receptors came from a woman in her 30s with Graves' ophthalmopathy. Each CDR3 is given with its conserved first and last residue. D genes are given only for firm matches. Clone size is given for some rows only: seen once, a few or many times, or a class if the clone is expanded.

J	V	D	size	CDR3	DNA
TRBJ2-3	TRBV7-2	NA	many	CASSQMSTDTQYF	TGTGCCAGCAGCCAGATGAGCACAGATACGCAGTATTTT
TRBJ1-6	TRBV6-1	NA	NA	CASSEALGSPLHF	TGTGCCAGCAGTGAAGCCCTTGGATCACCCCTCCACTTT
TRBJ2-2	TRBV7-3	NA	many	CASSMDGNTGELFF	TGTGCCAGCAGCATGGACGGAAACACCGGGGAGCTGTTTTTT
TRBJ2-3	TRBV7-2	NA	many	CASSAPGQGTDTQYF	TGTGCCAGCAGCGCCCCGGGACAAGGCACAGATACGCAGTATTTT
TRBJ2-7	TRBV20-1	NA	NA	CAFSEGPYEQYF	TGCGCTTTCAGTGAGGGCCCCTACGAGCAGTACTTC
TRBJ2-1	TRBV12-3/TRBV12-4	TRBD1	many	CASSVGQGRWNEQFF	TGTGCCAGCAGCGTGGGACAGGGCAGGTGGAATGAGCAGTTCTTC
TRBJ2-3	TRBV6-1	TRBD2	many	CASSWPSGGSTETDTQYF	TGTGCCAGCAGTTGGCCTAGCGGGGGCTCAACCGAAACAGATACGCAGTATTTT
TRBJ2-1	TRBV5-1	TRBD2	many	CASSMTSGPSSYNEQFF	TGCGCCAGCAGCATGACTAGCGGCCCGAGCTCCTACAATGAGCAGTTCTTC
TRBJ2-2	TRBV2	TRBD1	NA	CASTGTANTGELFF	TGTGCCAGCACTGGGACAGCGAACACCGGGGAGCTGTTTTTT
TRBJ2-7	TRBV7-2	NA	many	CASGPPGRREQYF	TGTGCCAGCGGCCCCCCGGGGCGTCGCGAGCAGTACTTC
TRBJ2-7	TRBV19	TRBD1	NA	CASSLTGDLYEQYF	TGTGCCAGTAGTTTGACAGGGGATCTCTACGAGCAGTACTTC
TRBJ2-2	TRBV6-9	NA	NA	CASSYFAHHVGELFF	TGTGCCAGCAGTTACTTTGCGCACCACGTAGGGGAGCTGTTTTTT
TRBJ2-6	TRBV19	NA	few	CASSIDPTSGANVLTF	TGTGCCAGTAGTATAGATCCAACCTCTGGGGCCAACGTCCTGACTTTC
TRBJ2-3	TRBV28	NA	many	CASSLQITDTQYF	TGTGCCAGCAGTTTGCAGATCACAGATACGCAGTATTTT
TRBJ1-4	TRBV30	NA	many	CAWSRTFRDKLFF	TGTGCCTGGAGTCGAACGTTTCGGGACAAACTGTTTTTT
TRBJ2-6	TRBV12-3/TRBV12-4	TRBD2	NA	CASREAGRSSGANVLTF	TGTGCCAGCAGAGAAGCGGGACGCTCCTCTGGGGCCAACGTCCTGACTTTC
TRBJ1-4	TRBV6-5	NA	many	CASSYFGVGGTNEKLFF	TGTGCCAGCAGTTACTTCGGCGTGGGGGGTACTAATGAAAAACTGTTTTTT
TRBJ1-1	TRBV4-1	NA	many	CASSQEMSGSTEAFF	TGCGCCAGCAGCCAAGAGATGTCAGGGTCCACTGAAGCTTTCTTT
TRBJ2-5	TRBV29-1	NA	NA	CSVASTDGETQYF	TGCAGCGTTGCCTCAACTGACGGAGAGACCCAGTACTTC
TRBJ2-7	TRBV7-6	TRBD1	many	CASSSAGQGPYEQYF	TGTGCCAGCAGCTCCGCCGGACAGGGGCCCTACGAGCAGTACTTC
TRBJ1-2	TRBV3-1	NA	many	CASSQGGGRSYGYTF	TGTGCCAGCAGCCAAGGCGGAGGACGCTCCTATGGCTACACCTTC
TRBJ2-7	TRBV7-2	NA	many	CASSLRLGDTPYEQYF	TGTGCCAGCAGCTTACGATTGGGAGACACCCCCTACGAGCAGTACTTC
TRBJ2-1	TRBV2	NA	many	CASSPGQAPFNEQFF	TGTGCCAGCAGTCCGGGCCAGGCTCCCTTCAATGAGCAGTTCTTC
TRBJ2-3	TRBV11-2	TRBD2	many	CASSLNLAGEGGTDTQYF	TGTGCCAGCAGCTTAAACCTAGCGGGGGAAGGTGGGACAGATACGCAGTATTTT
TRBJ2-3	TRBV7-8	NA	many	CASSLLGGAGRDTQYF	TGTGCCAGCAGCTTATTGGGGGGCGCCGGCAGAGATACGCAGTATTTT
TRBJ2-3	TRBV11-3	TRBD2	many	CASSSNPRLAGATDTQYF	TGTGCCAGCAGCTCCAATCCCCGGCTAGCGGGGGCCACAGATACGCAGTATTTT
TRBJ2-3	TRBV20-1	TRBD2	NA	CSATRLAGVVDTQYF	TGCAGTGCTACGAGACTAGCGGGAGTTGTAGATACGCAGTATTTT
TRBJ1-6	TRBV28	TRBD1	many	CASSLGTGQNSPLHF	TGTGCCAGCAGTTTGGGGACAGGGCAGAATTCACCCCTCCACTTT
TRBJ1-1	TRBV7-9	NA	many	CASSRQNTEAFF	TGTGCCAGCAGCCGACAGAACACTGAAGCTTTCTTT
TRBJ1-5	TRBV5-1	NA	many	CASSLAADSGQPQHF	TGCGCCAGCAGCTTGGCCGCCGACAGTGGGCAGCCCCAGCATTTT
TRBJ1-2	TRBV27	TRBD1	many	CASSITLPGGHYGYTF	TGTGCCAGCAGTATTACCCTGCCAGGGGGCCACTATGGCTACACCTTC
TRBJ1-5	TRBV5-6	TRBD1	many	CASSLTGTGAWYF	TGTGCCAGCAGCCTTACCGGGACAGGGGCTTGGTATTTT
TRBJ2-5	TRBV20-1	TRBD2	few	CSARDPTSGAEETQYF	TGCAGTGCTAGAGATCCGACTAGCGGGGCTGAAGAGACCCAGTACTTC
TRBJ1-1	TRBV19	NA	many	CASSPWNPSNMNTEAFF	TGTGCCAGTAGTCCATGGAATCCTAGTAACATGAACACTGAAGCTTTCTTT
TRBJ1-2	TRBV7-9	NA	few	CASSREGGDGYTF	TGTGCCAGCAGCAGAGAGGGGGGCGATGGCTACACCTTC
TRBJ2-1	TRBV20-1	NA	many	CSARDGGFNNEQFF	TGCAGTGCTAGAGATGGGGGCTTCAACAATGAGCAGTTCTTC
TRBJ2-3	TRBV27	NA	NA	CASSSTLETGTSTDTQYF	TGTGCCAGCAGTTCGACCCTCGAGACAGGAACTAGCACAGATACGCAGTATTTT
TRBJ2-3	TRBV27	NA	many	CASSLQGFTDTQYF	TGTGCCAGCAGTTTACAGGGGTTCACAGATACGCAGTATTTT
TRBJ1-4	TRBV20-1	TRBD1	many	CSARSLGQGSSDEKLFF	TGCAGTGCTAGATCTTTAGGACAGGGCAGTTCAGATGAAAAACTGTTTTTT
TRBJ2-2	TRBV18	NA	many	CASSPMGTMNTGELFF	TGTGCCAGCTCACCAATGGGGACCATGAACACCGGGGAGCTGTTTTTT
TRBJ1-1	TRBV7-9	NA	NA	CASSLEAQPRGAFF	TGTGCCAGCAGCTTAGAGGCACAACCCCGAGGGGCTTTCTTT
TRBJ1-6	TRBV6-1	NA	few	CASTAWEERSPLHF	TGTGCCAGCACAGCTTGGGAGGAACGCTCACCCCTCCACTTT
TRBJ1-5	TRBV28	NA	many	CASSFDKHSNQPQHF	TGTGCCAGCAGTTTTGACAAGCACAGCAATCAGCCCCAGCATTTT
TRBJ2-3	TRBV12-3/TRBV12-4	NA	many	CASSLGANSHGTDTQYF	TGTGCCAGCAGTTTAGGTGCGAACTCCCACGGGACAGATACGCAGTATTTT
TRBJ1-3	TRBV6-1	NA	NA	CASSLANTIYF	TGTGCCAGCAGTTTAGCAAACACCATATATTTT
TRBJ1-2	TRBV6-6	NA	many	CASSYSSRNYGYTF	TGTGCCAGCAGTTACTCCTCAAGGAACTATGGCTACACCTTC
TRBJ1-1	TRBV12-3/TRBV12-4	NA	many	CASSPSRRGWNTEAFF	TGTGCCAGCAGCCCGTCTCGGCGGGGCTGGAACACTGAAGCTTTCTTT
TRBJ1-5	TRBV30	NA	many	CAWSGGYGQPQHF	TGTGCCTGGAGTGGTGGCTACGGCCAGCCCCAGCATTTT